The 29 T cell receptor beta chains listed next were all sequenced from one sample in a study of T cells in Graves' hyperthyroidism and ophthalmopathy. TCR beta CDR3 regions were amplified from RNA. In the first-round RT-PCR of the TCR CDR3, the HTBI primer set was used. Each CDR3 protein gets one entry after TCRdb re-called the multiplex PCR reads with MiXCR. The sample consists of 20,000 to 30,000 distinct CDR3 sequences, about 49% of them appearing once. Material: blood. These receptor sequences come from a woman in her thirties or forties with Graves' hyperthyroidism that later progressed to Graves' ophthalmopathy.

The chain recombines TRBV19 with TRBJ2-3; D ambiguous. This CDR3 has 13 amino acids. Trimming shortened V by 2 bases and J by 4 bases, and 7 bases separated the two germline ends. Germline CDR1 LNHDA, CDR2 SQIVND (reference sequence). The CDR3 spells CASSITGPDTQYF. CDR3 sequence (DNA): TGTGCCAGTAGTATAACCGGGCCAGATACGCAGTATTTT.

The V gene is TRBV20-1, the J gene TRBJ2-7, with D perhaps matching TRBD2 (6 bases). Trimming removed 6 bases from V and 5 bases from J, with 11 bases in between. This CDR3 is 11 amino acids long. CDR1 and CDR2 from the germline V gene are DFQATT and SNEGSKA (reference sequence). CDR3 amino acids: CSAPQRDEQYF. The CDR3 coding sequence is TGCAGTGCCCCCCAGCGGGACGAGCAGTACTTC.

J is TRBJ2-7 and V is TRBV5-4, with 13 positions matching TRBD2. The V gene end was trimmed by 4 bases and the J gene end by 6 bases; junction bases not matched to a gene: 1. The CDR3 runs 13 residues. CDR1 and CDR2 (germline): SGHNT, YYREEE (reference sequence). This chain's CDR3 is CASSRLAGGEQYF. The CDR3 region has the DNA TGTGCCAGCAGCCGACTAGCGGGAGGCGAGCAGTACTTC. The complete variable domain, with remaining parts taken from reference TRBV5-4 and TRBJ2-7, reads ETGVTQSPTHLIKTRGQQVTLRCSSQSGHNTVSWYQQALGQGPQFIFQYYREEENGRGNFPPRFSGLQFPNYSSELNVNALELDDSALYLCASSRLAGGEQYFGPGTRLTVT.

The V call is TRBV7-6, the J call TRBJ2-2, with 9 bases lining up with TRBD2. The V gene end was trimmed by 0 bases and the J gene end by 7 bases; junction bases not matched to a gene: 3. CDR1 is SGHVS, CDR2 FNYEAQ, per germline. This CDR3 spans 15 amino acids. The CDR3 DNA is TGTGCCAGCAGCTTAGCTAGCGGGAGCGGCGGGGAGCTGTTTTTT. This codes for CASSLASGSGGELFF.

V and J are TRBV5-1 and TRBJ2-1; the D is unclear. CDR1 is SGHRS and CDR2 is YFSETQ in the germline V gene. The length of the CDR3 is 13 residues. V was clipped by 2 bases and J by 9 bases, with 12 bases between them. The CDR3 region is CASSFRVTGEQFF. For the CDR3, the DNA is TGCGCCAGCAGCTTTCGGGTAACGGGTGAGCAGTTCTTC.

In this sample, this clonotype is medium-sized. V and J are TRBV20-1 and TRBJ2-7; TRBD2 aligns across 11 bases. CDR3 length: 14 amino acids. J gave up 5 bases and V 6 bases, and 9 bases lay outside the gene matches. Per the germline V gene, CDR1 is DFQATT and CDR2 is SNEGSKA (reference sequence). CDR3 sequence: CSAPDTSGSDEQYF. The CDR3 DNA reads as TGCAGTGCGCCGGATACTAGCGGGAGTGACGAGCAGTACTTC.

CDR3 sequence reads: CATSRDRTSGVYEQYF. The DNA of the CDR3 is TGTGCCACCAGCAGAGATCGGACTAGCGGGGTGTACGAGCAGTACTTC. The chain carries TRBV15 and TRBJ2-7; 12 nucleotides agree with TRBD2. CDR3 length: 16 residues. Per germline, CDR1 LNHNV and CDR2 YYDKDF (reference sequence). V dropped 0 bases and J dropped 4; count of bases not matched to a gene: 4. Together with reference TRBV15 and TRBJ2-7, the CDR3 gives the full variable domain: DAMVIQNPRYQVTQFGKPVTLSCSQTLNHNVMYWYQQKSSQAPKLLFHYYDKDFNNEADTPDNFQSRRPNTSFCFLDIRSPGLGDTAMYLCATSRDRTSGVYEQYFGPGTRLTVT.

The genes are TRBV19 and TRBJ1-3; D not resolved. The V end was cut by 5 bases, the J end by 4 bases, with 15 bases between. Germline CDR1 is LNHDA and CDR2 is SQIVND (reference sequence). CDR3 size: 15 residues. The CDR3 reads CASSPSGHGGNTIYF. The CDR3 region has the DNA TGTGCCAGTAGTCCATCCGGCCATGGAGGAAACACCATATATTTT.

The chain joins TRBV10-1 to TRBJ2-7; D uncertain. The V gene lost 0 bases and the J gene lost 1 base, with 10 bases spanning the gap. This CDR3 has 15 amino acids. CDR1 is WNHNN and CDR2 is SYGVQD in the germline V gene (reference sequence). The CDR3 coding sequence is TGCGCCAGCAGTGAGTCCGACTGGAATTCCTACGAGCAGTACTTC. Residues: CASSESDWNSYEQYF.

This chain connects TRBV20-1 to TRBJ2-2, with 8 bases lining up with TRBD2. The CDR3 spans 14 residues. Germline V CDR1 and CDR2: DFQATT, SNEGSKA (reference sequence). The V and J ends lost 3 bases and 6 bases, in that order; junction bases with no gene match: 6. Here the CDR3 DNA reads TGCAGTGCTAGCGGGAGGGCCACTTCCGGGGAGCTGTTTTTT. Translating it yields CSASGRATSGELFF.

J is TRBJ2-7 and V is TRBV6-5, with 7 bases identical to TRBD2. Germline CDR1 is MNHEY and CDR2 is SVGAGI. J gave up 3 bases and V 5 bases, and 10 bases lay outside the gene matches. This CDR3 has 15 residues. CDR3 bases: TGTGCCAGCAGTCCGGGAAGGACTAGAATCTACGAGCAGTACTTC. Its protein is CASSPGRTRIYEQYF.

Concerning this clonotype itself: A junction end diverges from the germline sequence, so it may reflect a read error. This chain joins TRBV4-2 and TRBJ2-5; no definite D call. This CDR3 spans 13 amino acids. The germline gives CDR1 LGHNA, CDR2 YNFKEQ. The CDR3 sequence is CASGQTVQETQHF. The CDR3 DNA follows: TGTGCCAGCGGCCAAACGGTCCAAGAGACCCAGCACTTC.

This clonotype was detected many times. V gene TRBV27 combines with J gene TRBJ2-7; tentatively, D is TRBD1 (6 bases). CDR3 length equals 15 residues. Between the trimmed V and J ends, which lost 7 bases and 0 bases, there was a span of 16 bases. In germline, CDR1 is MNHEY, CDR2 SMNVEV (reference sequence). In nucleotides, the CDR3 is TGTGCCAGCAAACCCTACCCGGACAGCTCCTACGAGCAGTACTTC. Its protein product is CASKPYPDSSYEQYF.

Many counts were recorded for this clonotype. CDR3 protein: CASRSGLLADYNEQFF. The CDR3 region has the DNA TGTGCCAGCAGGTCGGGGTTGCTAGCGGATTACAATGAGCAGTTCTTC. The chain is built from TRBV6-1 and TRBJ2-1; 7 positions match TRBD2. CDR3 size: 16 residues. Germline loops: CDR1 MNHNS, CDR2 SASEGT. V shed 6 bases and J 4 bases; nucleotides not matched to a gene: 12.

In its sample, this clonotype was seen many times. This chain uses TRBV28 with TRBJ2-3; D remains ambiguous. The CDR3 spans 13 residues. Germline V lookup: CDR1 MDHEN, CDR2 SYDVKM. Trimming removed 5 bases at V and 0 bases at J, with 6 bases between. The CDR3 sequence: CASSQDSTDTQYF. The CDR3 DNA reads as TGTGCCAGCAGTCAGGACAGCACAGATACGCAGTATTTT.

The gene calls are TRBV7-9 and TRBJ2-7; D may be TRBD2 (5 bases). Germline-derived CDR1 and CDR2 are SEHNR and FQNEAQ (reference sequence). The CDR3 is 13 amino acids. The V gene lost 3 bases and the J gene lost 2 bases, with 8 bases spanning the gap. The CDR3 DNA is TGTGCCAGCAGCTTGGTCGGGGCCTACGAGCAGTACTTC. As protein: CASSLVGAYEQYF.

The genes are TRBV20-1 and TRBJ2-7, with 10 bases identical to TRBD2. Trimming at V came to 6 bases and at J to 6 bases, leaving 8 bases not matched to a gene. There are 13 residues in the CDR3. Germline CDR1 is DFQATT and CDR2 is SNEGSKA (reference sequence). The CDR3: CSALLAGEGEQYF. The CDR3 DNA reads as TGCAGTGCCCTGCTAGCGGGAGAGGGCGAGCAGTACTTC.

This clonotype is medium-sized within its sample. The chain is built from TRBV7-9 and TRBJ2-3, with 8 bases lining up with TRBD2. Germline CDR1 reads SEHNR; CDR2 reads FQNEAQ (reference sequence). The length of the CDR3 is 15 residues. J was trimmed by 1 base and V by 11 bases; bases with no gene match: 11. The DNA of the CDR3 is TGTGCCTCCCTCACGAGCGGGAGAGGCACAGATACGCAGTATTTT. Translated, it gives CASLTSGRGTDTQYF. The full variable domain, rest sourced from reference TRBV7-9 and TRBJ2-3, is DTGVSQNPRHKITKRGQNVTFRCDPISEHNRLYWYRQTLGQGPEFLTYFQNEAQLEKSRLLSDRFSAERPKGSFSTLEIQRTEQGDSAMYLCASLTSGRGTDTQYFGPGTRLTVL.

The rearrangement links TRBV5-4 to TRBJ2-7, with a tentative D call TRBD1 (6 bases). The CDR3 runs to 14 residues. The germline V gene encodes CDR1 SGHNT and CDR2 YYREEE (reference sequence). V was pared by 0 bases and J by 5 bases, with 12 bases between. CDR3 nucleotides: TGTGCCAGCAGCTTGGACAGGGCACTTAACGAGCAGTACTTC. Its translation is CASSLDRALNEQYF.

This clonotype has at least ten counts. This chain uses TRBV5-1 with TRBJ2-5; possible D gene TRBD2, 6 bases. Germline-derived CDR1 and CDR2 are SGHRS and YFSETQ. The CDR3 spans 14 residues. Trimming pared 5 bases from V and 5 bases from J, leaving 16 bases between. Written as DNA, the CDR3 is TGCGCCAGCAGTCGCGGGATTGGGCAGGAGACCCAGTACTTC. Its translation is CASSRGIGQETQYF.

This clonotype was seen repeatedly, ten times or more. The chain uses TRBV4-1 and TRBJ2-7, with 7 nucleotides matching TRBD1. Losses at the gene ends were 4 bases for V and 2 bases for J; bases not matched to a gene: 17. The V gene's germline CDR1 is MGHRA and CDR2 YSYEKL. The CDR3 is made up of 18 amino acids. Written as DNA, the CDR3 is TGCGCCAGCAGCCCCTCACCCTACAGGGGAAATAACCCCTACGAGCAGTACTTC. It is translated as CASSPSPYRGNNPYEQYF.

In this sample, this clonotype turned up many times. For the CDR3, the DNA is TGTGCCAGCAGTTTTGGGGGCGCGGACTATGGCTACACCTTC. It is translated as CASSFGGADYGYTF. The V and J genes are TRBV28 and TRBJ1-2; D is perhaps TRBD1 (6 bases). Germline CDR1 is MDHEN and CDR2 is SYDVKM. This CDR3 is 14 amino acids long. The ends were cut back, 3 bases at V and 3 bases at J, with 11 bases in the middle.

A word on this clonotype: Here the CDR3 omits its conserved ending phenylalanine or tryptophan, so a read error is the likely source. No DNA is shown, since the ends of the CDR3 on it are uncertain; the CDR3 is the one TCRdb lists. The CDR3 reads CASSFMPGQ. The chain carries TRBV5-1 and TRBJ2-6; the D call of TRBD1 is as the table states it, not checked on the DNA. The CDR3 is made up of 9 amino acids, end residues included. Germline CDR1 and CDR2: SGHRS and YFSETQ.

This clonotype has more than one count but fewer than ten. V and J are TRBV20-1 and TRBJ2-3; 11 nucleotides line up with TRBD2. Germline V gene sequence: CDR1 DFQATT, CDR2 SNEGSKA (reference sequence). Losses at the gene ends were 6 bases for V and 1 base for J; bases not matched to a gene: 3. This CDR3 region has 14 residues. The CDR3 loop is CSAKGLAGTDTQYF. The CDR3 nucleotides are TGCAGTGCCAAGGGACTAGCGGGCACAGATACGCAGTATTTT.

In its sample, this clonotype was seen many times. The rearrangement links TRBV3-1 to TRBJ2-6; TRBD1 agrees at 9 bases. From germline, CDR1 is LGHDT and CDR2 YNNKEL (reference sequence). The CDR3 spans 16 residues. The ends lost 4 bases at V and 0 bases at J; junction bases unmatched: 1. The CDR3 sequence: CASSPTGGSGANVLTF. The DNA for the CDR3 is TGTGCCAGCAGCCCGACAGGGGGCTCTGGGGCCAACGTCCTGACTTTC. Full variable domain (missing parts from reference TRBV3-1 and TRBJ2-6): DTAVSQTPKYLVTQMGNDKSIKCEQNLGHDTMYWYKQDSKKFLKIMFSYNNKELIINETVPNRFSPKSPDKAHLNLHINSLELGDSAVYFCASSPTGGSGANVLTFGAGSRLTVL.

V and J are TRBV9 and TRBJ1-1; TRBD1 matches 9 bases. V lost 3 bases to trimming and J lost 4 bases; unmatched junction nucleotides: 4. The CDR3 contains 14 residues. CDR1 and CDR2 from the germline V gene are SGDLS and YYNGEE. The CDR3 spells CASSAQGAGTEAFF. The CDR3 nucleotides read TGTGCCAGCAGCGCACAGGGGGCGGGCACTGAAGCTTTCTTT.

This clonotype was seen repeatedly, ten times or more. A much larger clone is a single base away; this may be a read error. The V call is TRBV5-4, the J call TRBJ1-6; D unclear. Trimming cost V 0 bases and J 11 bases, with 12 bases left between them. The CDR3 extends over 14 amino acids. Germline CDR1 reads SGHNT; CDR2 reads YYREEE (reference sequence). CDR3 amino acids: CASSLGEEAPPLHF. The CDR3, as DNA: TGTGCCAGCAGCTTGGGGGAGGAGGCTCCACCCCTCCACTTT.

This clonotype was recorded a few times. The chain joins TRBV24-1 to TRBJ2-3; D ambiguous. Between the trimmed V and J ends, which lost 1 base and 1 base, there was a span of 2 bases. Germline V gives CDR1 KGHDR, CDR2 SFDVKD. The length of the CDR3 is 13 residues. The CDR3 DNA follows: TGTGCCACCAGTGATTTTGGCACAGATACGCAGTATTTT. This translates into CATSDFGTDTQYF.

Comment on this clonotype: The conserved final phenylalanine or tryptophan is absent from the CDR3, which likely points to a read error. Because the CDR3's place on the DNA is in doubt, the DNA is left out and the CDR3 is given as listed by TCRdb. The chain links TRBV12-3 or TRBV12-4 to TRBJ2-7; TRBD2, the D gene given by the table, was not confirmed from the DNA. The CDR3 contains 9 residues when both ends are counted. The CDR3 loop is CASSRGGES.